These T cell receptor beta chains were read from a single sample in a study of cytomegalovirus exposure and HLA in healthy donors. Clones were sequenced by immunoSEQ multiplex PCR, and TCRdb holds only the in-frame ones, with some missing. The sample consists of under 200,000 clones, approximately 72% of them appearing once. Sequenced material: PBMCs. Receptors were obtained from a man aged 50 or older in good health and CMV-seronegative. The CDR3 runs from the conserved cysteine through the conserved F or W. Fields, in order: D gene, V gene, J gene, clone size, CDR3 DNA, CDR3 protein. D genes are given only for firm matches. Rows give clone size only sometimes, using once, few, many, or a class for an expanded clone.

d_gene: NA; v_gene: TRBV5-4; j_gene: TRBJ2-3; abundance: NA; CDR3nt: TGTGCCAGCAGCTTGGAGGGGGATCCCACAGATACGCAGTATTTT; CDR3aa: CASSLEGDPTDTQYF
d_gene: TRBD1; v_gene: TRBV18; j_gene: TRBJ1-2; abundance: NA; CDR3nt: TGTGCCAGCTCACCCGGGACAGATGTTAACTATGGCTACACCTTC; CDR3aa: CASSPGTDVNYGYTF
d_gene: TRBD1; v_gene: TRBV6-1; j_gene: TRBJ1-5; abundance: NA; CDR3nt: TGTGCCAGCATAAGGAAGCAGGGGGGACAGCCCCAGCATTTT; CDR3aa: CASIRKQGGQPQHF
d_gene: NA; v_gene: TRBV6-5; j_gene: TRBJ1-2; abundance: NA; CDR3nt: TGTGCCAGCAGTTACTCGAACGGGGGTAACTATGGCTACACCTTC; CDR3aa: CASSYSNGGNYGYTF
d_gene: NA; v_gene: TRBV6-1; j_gene: TRBJ2-3; abundance: NA; CDR3nt: TGTGCCAGCAGTGAATGGACAGCCGACACAGATACGCAGTATTTT; CDR3aa: CASSEWTADTDTQYF
d_gene: TRBD2; v_gene: TRBV5-1; j_gene: TRBJ2-5; abundance: NA; CDR3nt: TGCGCCAGCAGCTGGGGGGCTAGCGGGGTGGAGAAGACCCAGTACTTC; CDR3aa: CASSWGASGVEKTQYF
d_gene: NA; v_gene: TRBV5-8; j_gene: TRBJ1-2; abundance: few; CDR3nt: TGTGCCAGCAGCTCCCGCTTGACAGCTAACTATGGCTACACCTTC; CDR3aa: CASSSRLTANYGYTF
d_gene: NA; v_gene: TRBV28; j_gene: TRBJ1-1; abundance: few; CDR3nt: TGTGCCAGCAGTTCAGGCGATGAGGAAGCTTTCTTT; CDR3aa: CASSSGDEEAFF
d_gene: NA; v_gene: TRBV19; j_gene: TRBJ1-5; abundance: NA; CDR3nt: TGTGCCAGTAGTATACAGGGATTCAGCAATCAGCCCCAGCATTTT; CDR3aa: CASSIQGFSNQPQHF
d_gene: NA; v_gene: TRBV15; j_gene: TRBJ1-6; abundance: NA; CDR3nt: TGTGCCACCTCCCTAGACAGAGGATCACCCCTCCACTTT; CDR3aa: CATSLDRGSPLHF
d_gene: TRBD1; v_gene: TRBV7-8; j_gene: TRBJ1-5; abundance: NA; CDR3nt: TGTGCCAGCAGCACTGGACAGGGGGTAAAGGGCAATCAGCCCCAGCATTTT; CDR3aa: CASSTGQGVKGNQPQHF
d_gene: TRBD1; v_gene: TRBV2; j_gene: TRBJ1-6; abundance: few; CDR3nt: TGTGCCAGCAGTGAGCGACGGACAGGGGAGACCTATAATTCACCCCTCCACTTT; CDR3aa: CASSERRTGETYNSPLHF
d_gene: NA; v_gene: TRBV5-1; j_gene: TRBJ2-5; abundance: NA; CDR3nt: TGCGCCAGCAGCTTCGGACAGACCCCCCAAGAGACCCAGTACTTC; CDR3aa: CASSFGQTPQETQYF
d_gene: TRBD1; v_gene: TRBV13; j_gene: TRBJ1-2; abundance: NA; CDR3nt: TGTGCCAGCAGCCTTCGACAGGGGGGCCCTAACTATGGCTACACCTTC; CDR3aa: CASSLRQGGPNYGYTF
d_gene: TRBD1; v_gene: TRBV6-1; j_gene: TRBJ2-7; abundance: NA; CDR3nt: TGTGCCAGCTGCCGGGACAGGGGGCCCGGGGGGCAGTACTTC; CDR3aa: CASCRDRGPGGQYF
d_gene: NA; v_gene: TRBV10-1; j_gene: TRBJ2-7; abundance: NA; CDR3nt: TGCGCCAGCACTCCGGGATCCTCGGGGTACGAGCAGTACTTC; CDR3aa: CASTPGSSGYEQYF
d_gene: NA; v_gene: TRBV28; j_gene: TRBJ2-2; abundance: few; CDR3nt: TGTGCCAGCAGCGGACTTGCGGGGAACACCGGGGAGCTGTTTTTT; CDR3aa: CASSGLAGNTGELFF
d_gene: TRBD1; v_gene: TRBV9; j_gene: TRBJ1-4; abundance: NA; CDR3nt: TGTGCCAGCAGCGGGGCGGCAGGGGGCGAAGAAAAACTGTTTTTT; CDR3aa: CASSGAAGGEEKLFF
d_gene: TRBD2; v_gene: TRBV28; j_gene: TRBJ2-3; abundance: NA; CDR3nt: TGTGCCAGCAGTTCCCCCGGGGGGGGCTATACAGATACGCAGTATTTT; CDR3aa: CASSSPGGGYTDTQYF
d_gene: NA; v_gene: TRBV29-1; j_gene: TRBJ1-2; abundance: once; CDR3nt: TGCAGCGTTGAATCAAGAGGGTCTGGCTACACCTTC; CDR3aa: CSVESRGSGYTF
d_gene: TRBD1; v_gene: TRBV19; j_gene: TRBJ2-3; abundance: NA; CDR3nt: TGTGCCAGTAGTATTTTGGGACAGGGGGCGGGAGATACGCAGTATTTT; CDR3aa: CASSILGQGAGDTQYF
d_gene: TRBD2; v_gene: TRBV5-1; j_gene: TRBJ2-1; abundance: NA; CDR3nt: TGCGCCAGCAGCCCCAGCGGGGAACCCGACAATGAGCAGTTCTTC; CDR3aa: CASSPSGEPDNEQFF
d_gene: NA; v_gene: TRBV7-2; j_gene: TRBJ1-5; abundance: NA; CDR3nt: TGTGCCAGCAGCTCTCCGGCGGGGAACAATCAGCCCCAGCATTTT; CDR3aa: CASSSPAGNNQPQHF
d_gene: NA; v_gene: TRBV11-2; j_gene: TRBJ2-7; abundance: NA; CDR3nt: TGTGCCAGCAGCCCAACCGGCAGGGGATACTCCTACGAGCAGTACTTC; CDR3aa: CASSPTGRGYSYEQYF
d_gene: NA; v_gene: TRBV9; j_gene: TRBJ2-5; abundance: NA; CDR3nt: TGTGCCAGCAGCGTAGCGGAGGGGACAGCCTTACAAGAGACCCAGTACTTC; CDR3aa: CASSVAEGTALQETQYF
d_gene: TRBD2; v_gene: TRBV7-2; j_gene: TRBJ2-7; abundance: NA; CDR3nt: TGTGCCAGCAGCTTAGGGACTAGCGGGGCGCGAGGGTTC; CDR3aa: CASSLGTSGARGF
d_gene: TRBD1; v_gene: TRBV6-6; j_gene: TRBJ2-1; abundance: NA; CDR3nt: TGTGCCAGCAGTTACAGGGACAGGGGGGAAAATGAGCAGTTCTTC; CDR3aa: CASSYRDRGENEQFF
d_gene: NA; v_gene: TRBV5-1; j_gene: TRBJ1-1; abundance: NA; CDR3nt: TGCGCCAGCAGCGGGAGGGTTCAGAACACTGAAGCTTTCTTT; CDR3aa: CASSGRVQNTEAFF
d_gene: TRBD1; v_gene: TRBV5-1; j_gene: TRBJ2-2; abundance: few; CDR3nt: TGCGCCAGCAGCGGGGGTGCGGGACAGGGGGCGCACACCGGGGAGCTGTTTTTT; CDR3aa: CASSGGAGQGAHTGELFF
d_gene: TRBD1; v_gene: TRBV7-8; j_gene: TRBJ2-2; abundance: NA; CDR3nt: TGTGCCAGCAGCTCACAGGGGGTCGCCGGGGAGCTGTTTTTT; CDR3aa: CASSSQGVAGELFF
d_gene: TRBD2; v_gene: TRBV4-2; j_gene: TRBJ2-5; abundance: NA; CDR3nt: TGTGCCAGCAGCGCGGGACTAGCGGGGGGGGAGACCCAGTACTTC; CDR3aa: CASSAGLAGGETQYF
d_gene: TRBD1; v_gene: TRBV5-1; j_gene: TRBJ2-7; abundance: NA; CDR3nt: TGCGCCAGCAGCCCGGGGACAGGCCCGTACGAGCAGTACTTC; CDR3aa: CASSPGTGPYEQYF
d_gene: TRBD1; v_gene: TRBV10-2; j_gene: TRBJ2-7; abundance: NA; CDR3nt: TGCGCCAGCAGACAGGGGAACGAGCAGTACTTC; CDR3aa: CASRQGNEQYF
d_gene: NA; v_gene: TRBV7-2; j_gene: TRBJ1-4; abundance: NA; CDR3nt: TGTGCCAGCAGCTTAGCGCGGGGGAGGGATGAAAAACTGTTTTTT; CDR3aa: CASSLARGRDEKLFF
d_gene: TRBD1; v_gene: TRBV7-9; j_gene: TRBJ1-2; abundance: few; CDR3nt: TGTGCCAGCAGCCAGACCCCGGGACAGCACACATATTTC; CDR3aa: CASSQTPGQHTYF
d_gene: NA; v_gene: TRBV14; j_gene: TRBJ1-1; abundance: NA; CDR3nt: TGTGCCAGCAGCCAAGACACTCTCACTGAAGCTTTCTTT; CDR3aa: CASSQDTLTEAFF
d_gene: NA; v_gene: TRBV5-6; j_gene: TRBJ2-5; abundance: NA; CDR3nt: TGTGCCAGCAGCTCGAAGACAGGCTCCCAAGAGACCCAGTACTTC; CDR3aa: CASSSKTGSQETQYF
d_gene: TRBD1; v_gene: TRBV25-1; j_gene: TRBJ1-4; abundance: few; CDR3nt: TGTGCCAGCAGTGACTGGACAGGGGGGGAGGAGGAAAAACTGTTTTTT; CDR3aa: CASSDWTGGEEEKLFF
d_gene: TRBD1; v_gene: TRBV6-1; j_gene: TRBJ2-7; abundance: few; CDR3nt: TGTGCCAGCAGTGCGGGACAGGGGTCCTACGAGCAGTACTTC; CDR3aa: CASSAGQGSYEQYF
d_gene: NA; v_gene: TRBV7-2; j_gene: TRBJ2-5; abundance: NA; CDR3nt: TGTGCCAGCAGCTTGGGGATCAACAGGGATTTGGACCAGTACTTC; CDR3aa: CASSLGINRDLDQYF